This TCR beta chain was profiled in a study of identical twins (dated by TCRdb to the mid-2010s). Background for the entire study: To test whether fetal clonotypes persist, the study used deep sequencing on TCR alpha and beta repertoires from monozygotic twins, unrelated adults of various ages, and cord blood. To rule out contamination, replicate twin experiments were performed at different times with different library preparation protocols.

Turning to this clonotype: Its recognized antigen is unknown. Base qualities are missing; no much larger clone stands one base away.

Every donor was a healthy Caucasian. What the research found in general, with its limitations: Fewer insertions were carried by abundant cord blood beta clonotypes; a weaker similar trend was observed in young adult naive repertoires, while no such trend was observed in memory repertoires. In beta out-of-frame sequences, excess twin sharing was weaker, because having fewer shared sequences lowered the signal-to-noise ratio. Invariant T cells such as MAIT and iNKT could partly confound zero-insertion analyses, although diverse VJ usage argued against such confounding for most clonotypes. Because the same donors could not be followed over many years, the conclusions depended on cross-sectional statistical analysis. Compared with coincidental sharing between unrelated individuals, out-of-frame TCR alpha sequences shared between twins had an excess of sequences with low generation probability. In monozygotic twins, recombination models systematically underestimated out-of-frame TCR alpha sharing, but the models matched the sharing seen between unrelated individuals.

According to the germline V gene (reference sequence), CDR1 reads MNHEY and CDR2 reads SMNVEV. Measured from the cysteine to the phenylalanine, the CDR3 is 16 residues long. Just the 48-base CDR3 DNA is kept, in frame starting at base 1. V is cut by 5 bases and J by 0 bases, and the space between the germline ends is 11 bases. The library was obtained by 5' RACE. Sequencer: Illumina HiSeq 2000. A universal primer binding site was added through template switching, and the final cDNA carried a unique molecular identifier so that TCR cDNA molecules could be counted accurately. First-strand cDNA for TCR alpha and beta chains was synthesized from specific primers in the conserved constant-segment region. To control for contamination, every cDNA library was double barcoded, receiving both a SMART-Mk sample barcode and Illumina barcodes. TruSeq adapter sequences along with Illumina sample barcodes were introduced in two successive PCR steps. Sequencing of the TCR alpha and beta cDNA libraries was done on the Illumina HiSeq platform using custom primers. The original methods were these. MiGEC processed the raw reads to extract unique molecular identifiers, while MiXCR was used to determine the CDR3 positions. Recombination models were inferred per individual with the repgenHMM and IGoR tools using an EM algorithm. The analysis of shared clonotypes was done with the tcR package in R, with sharing normalized by the product of cloneset sizes. To study raw recombination free of thymic and clonal selection effects, out-of-frame nonproductive sequences were analyzed. The raw public reads went through TCRdb reprocessing: fastp at Q25, MiXCR clone calling, in-frame beta chains kept. Each entry merges the rows of one CDR3 protein and shows their most common DNA and genes. The V and J calls were not made by the authors but by TCRdb's processing. Present in this sample are 1.5 million to 2 million distinct CDR3 sequences, roughly a third of which were seen just once. Clones ranked in the top ten supply about 0.3% of the sample.

This receptor was identified in a newborn girl in good health. The sequencing input was cord blood. Recombination linked TRBV27 to TRBJ2-6, with no confident D gene call. The CDR3 here reads CASSPPTTSGANVLTF. The nucleotide sequence reads as follows: TGTGCCAGCAGTCCTCCAACGACCTCTGGGGCCAACGTCCTGACTTTC.